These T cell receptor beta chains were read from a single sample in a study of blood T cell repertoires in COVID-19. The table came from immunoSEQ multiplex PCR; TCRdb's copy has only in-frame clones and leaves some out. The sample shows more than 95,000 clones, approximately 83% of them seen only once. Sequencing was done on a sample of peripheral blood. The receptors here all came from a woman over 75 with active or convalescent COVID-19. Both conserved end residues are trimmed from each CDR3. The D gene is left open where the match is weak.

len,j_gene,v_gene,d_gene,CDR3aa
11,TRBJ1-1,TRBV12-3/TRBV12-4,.,ASSLTFNTEAF
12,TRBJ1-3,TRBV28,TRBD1,ASSFTGAGNTIY
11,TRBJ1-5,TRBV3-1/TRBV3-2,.,ASSQDLLQPQH
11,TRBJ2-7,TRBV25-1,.,ASTLAGTYEQY
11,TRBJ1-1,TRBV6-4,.,ASKFRTNTEAF
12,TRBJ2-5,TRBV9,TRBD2,ASSLGTSEETQY
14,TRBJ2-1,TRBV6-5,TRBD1,ASSYSNRGANNEQF
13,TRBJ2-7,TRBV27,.,ASQVGGGSIYEQY
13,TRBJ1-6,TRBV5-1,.,ASSPTLREGSPLH
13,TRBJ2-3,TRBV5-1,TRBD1,ASSLGTALTDTQY
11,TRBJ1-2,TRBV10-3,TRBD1,AIRGDSNYGYT
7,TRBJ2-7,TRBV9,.,GVWAEQY
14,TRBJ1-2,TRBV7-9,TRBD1,AASSRGTQGASGYT
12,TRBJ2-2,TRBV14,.,ASSQTGWTGELF
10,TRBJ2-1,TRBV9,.,ASSRGAGEQF
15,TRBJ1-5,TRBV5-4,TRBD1,ASSSGGRQGIDQPQH
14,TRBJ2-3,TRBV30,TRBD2,AWCDGGALAGDTQY
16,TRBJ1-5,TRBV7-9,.,ASIQPSRGEVSNQPQH
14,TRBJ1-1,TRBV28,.,ASSSPRDSSHTEAF
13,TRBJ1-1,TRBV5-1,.,ASSLGGRVNTEAF
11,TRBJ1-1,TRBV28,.,ASNIQMNTEAF
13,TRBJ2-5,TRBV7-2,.,ASSSGSQGRETQY
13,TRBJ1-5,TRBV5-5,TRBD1,ASSRATGEKQPQH
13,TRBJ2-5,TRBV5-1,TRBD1,ASSLDRGSGKTQY
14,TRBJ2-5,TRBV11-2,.,ASSLPAGTLQETQY
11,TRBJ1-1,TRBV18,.,ASSPTQNTEAF
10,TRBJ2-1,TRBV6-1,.,ASSEFRGEQF
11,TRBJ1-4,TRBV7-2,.,ASSSILFGVLF
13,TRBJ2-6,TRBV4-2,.,ASSPTGSGANVLT
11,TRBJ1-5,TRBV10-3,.,AIRRTDDQPQH
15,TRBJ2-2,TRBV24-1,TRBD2,ATSRGAGGPNTGELF
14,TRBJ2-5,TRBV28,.,ASSDQSTGLGETQY
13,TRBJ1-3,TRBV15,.,ATSRDRGAGNTIY
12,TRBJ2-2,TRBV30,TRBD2,AWSWGLAVGELF
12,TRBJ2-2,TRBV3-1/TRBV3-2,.,ASSQDSLSGELF
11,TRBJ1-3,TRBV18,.,ASPESSGNTIY
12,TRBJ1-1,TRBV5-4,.,ASSLARANTEAF
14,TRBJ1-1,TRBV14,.,ASSQDLRVTGTEAF
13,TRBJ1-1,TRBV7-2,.,ASSPRQIMNTEAF
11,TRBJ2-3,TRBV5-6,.,ASSLATGDTQY
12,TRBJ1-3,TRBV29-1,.,SVPGDFSGNTIY
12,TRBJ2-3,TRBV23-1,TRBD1,ARTTGALTDTQY
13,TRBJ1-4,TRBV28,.,ASSPGNWANEKLF
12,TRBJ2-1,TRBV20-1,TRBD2,SASRGGLDNEQF
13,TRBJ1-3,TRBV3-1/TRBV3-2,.,ASSQASISGNTIY
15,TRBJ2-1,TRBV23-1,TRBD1,ASSHRGHPTPYNEQF
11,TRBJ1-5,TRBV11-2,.,ASSRGTNQPQH
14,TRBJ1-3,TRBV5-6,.,ASSLLPINSGNTIY
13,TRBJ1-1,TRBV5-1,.,ASSFSGPRDTEAF
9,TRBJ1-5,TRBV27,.,ASSLGQPQH
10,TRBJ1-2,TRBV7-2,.,ASSSHGGGYT
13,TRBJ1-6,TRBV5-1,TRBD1,ASSLQGGNNSPLH
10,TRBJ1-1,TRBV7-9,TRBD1,ASRGQGTEAF
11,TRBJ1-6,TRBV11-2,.,ASSLAAISPLH
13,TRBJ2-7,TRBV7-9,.,ASSLLVDSSYEQY
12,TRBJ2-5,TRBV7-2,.,ASSFQDSQETQY
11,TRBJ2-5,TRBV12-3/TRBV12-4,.,ASSPSLQETQY
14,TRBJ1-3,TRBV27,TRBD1,ASSLTWDSSGNTIY